These 6 T cell receptor beta chains came from one sample sequenced in a study of liver allograft versus peripheral blood T cells. Study background: Transplanted livers and recipients' peripheral blood had their T cell receptor repertoires compared.

TCRdb recomputed calls from the reads with MiXCR, one row per CDR3 protein. The data show over 3,500 distinct CDR3 sequences, 20% to 25% seen once. Receptors originate from a human patient who had a liver transplant. Some T cells may be graft donor cells.

This clonotype is labeled as medium-sized. The chain uses TRBV18 and TRBJ2-2; 7 nucleotides agree with TRBD2. The germline gives CDR1 KGHSH, CDR2 LQKENI. V shed 0 bases, J shed 4 bases, and the junction held 5 bases outside the gene matches. The CDR3 runs 16 residues. CDR3 DNA: TGTGCCAGCTCACCACCGTCGGGAGGTGGCACCGGGGAGCTGTTTTTT. Residues: CASSPPSGGGTGELFF.

This clonotype is medium-sized within its sample. CDR3 in DNA: TGTGCCAGCAGCCCGGGACAGGGCGCCTATAATTCACCCCTCCACTTT. This codes for CASSPGQGAYNSPLHF. This chain uses TRBV6-5 with TRBJ1-6; the match to TRBD1 covers 9 bases. CDR1 and CDR2 (germline): MNHEY, SVGAGI. V shed 6 bases and J 2 bases; nucleotides not matched to a gene: 5. This CDR3 is 16 amino acids long.

This clonotype is medium-sized (0.01 to 0.1%) within its sample. The V gene is TRBV20-1, the J gene TRBJ2-7, with TRBD1 matching over 9 bases. This CDR3 has 12 residues. Germline trimming cut 3 bases from V and 3 bases from J; bases unmatched to any gene: 0. The V gene's germline CDR1 is DFQATT and CDR2 SNEGSKA (reference sequence). The CDR3 region has the DNA TGCAGTGCTAGGACAGGGGGCTACGAGCAGTACTTC. Translating it yields CSARTGGYEQYF.

This clonotype is labeled medium-sized. This chain uses TRBV7-9 with TRBJ2-7; TRBD1 matches at 9 bases. The ends lost 5 bases at V and 3 bases at J; junction bases unmatched: 5. CDR3 length equals 14 residues. The V gene's germline CDR1 is SEHNR and CDR2 FQNEAQ (reference sequence). The CDR3 here is CASSIGQGIYEQYF. The CDR3 region has the DNA TGTGCCAGCAGCATCGGACAGGGGATCTACGAGCAGTACTTC.

By sample share, this clonotype is medium-sized (0.01 to 0.1%). The CDR3 DNA reads TGCAGTGCCATCGAAGCAGGGCGCGACGAGCAGTACTTC. Translated: CSAIEAGRDEQYF. The chain employs TRBV20-1 and TRBJ2-7; maybe TRBD1 (5 bases). The V and J ends lost 6 bases and 5 bases respectively, with 17 bases between them. From germline, CDR1 is DFQATT and CDR2 SNEGSKA (reference sequence). The CDR3 contains 13 residues.

This clonotype is deemed medium-sized. The rearrangement uses TRBV12-5 and TRBJ2-1, with D unresolved. CDR3 length: 14 residues. Trimming pared 2 bases from V and 3 bases from J, leaving 8 bases between. CDR1 and CDR2 from the germline V gene are LGHNT and FRNRAP. In DNA form, the CDR3 reads TGTGCTAGTGGTTTGACCGGTAACTACAATGAGCAGTTCTTC. This translates into CASGLTGNYNEQFF.